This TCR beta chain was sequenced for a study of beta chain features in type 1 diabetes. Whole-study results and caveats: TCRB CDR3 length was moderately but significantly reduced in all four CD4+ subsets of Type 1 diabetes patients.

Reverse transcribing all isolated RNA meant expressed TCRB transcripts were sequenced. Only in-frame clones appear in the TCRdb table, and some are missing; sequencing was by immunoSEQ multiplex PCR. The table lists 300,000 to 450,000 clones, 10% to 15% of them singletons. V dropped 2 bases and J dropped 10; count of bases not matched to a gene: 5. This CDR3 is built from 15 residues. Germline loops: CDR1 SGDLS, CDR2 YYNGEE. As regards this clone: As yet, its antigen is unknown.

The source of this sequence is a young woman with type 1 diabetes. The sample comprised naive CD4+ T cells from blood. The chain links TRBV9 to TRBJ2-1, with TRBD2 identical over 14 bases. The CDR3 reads CASSVSGLAGGEQFF. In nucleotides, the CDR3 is TGTGCCAGCAGCGTTAGTGGACTAGCGGGAGGCGAGCAGTTCTTC.